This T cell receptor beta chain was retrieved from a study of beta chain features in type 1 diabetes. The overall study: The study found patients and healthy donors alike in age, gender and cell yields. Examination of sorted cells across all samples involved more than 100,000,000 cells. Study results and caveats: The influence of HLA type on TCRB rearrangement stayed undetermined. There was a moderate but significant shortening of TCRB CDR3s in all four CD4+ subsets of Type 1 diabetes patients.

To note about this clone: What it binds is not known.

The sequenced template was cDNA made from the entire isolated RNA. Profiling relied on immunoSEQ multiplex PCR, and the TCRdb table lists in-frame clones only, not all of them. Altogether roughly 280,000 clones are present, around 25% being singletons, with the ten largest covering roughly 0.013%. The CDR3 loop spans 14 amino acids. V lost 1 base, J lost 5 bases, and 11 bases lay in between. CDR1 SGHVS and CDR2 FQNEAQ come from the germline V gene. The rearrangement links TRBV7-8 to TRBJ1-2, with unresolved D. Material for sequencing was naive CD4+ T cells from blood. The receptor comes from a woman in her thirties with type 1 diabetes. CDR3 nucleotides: TGTGCCAGCAGCTTAGTAAGAGGGTCATATGGCTACACCTTC. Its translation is CASSLVRGSYGYTF.